This TCR beta chain was recovered during a study of blood T cell repertoires in COVID-19. Looking at the study overall: Some COVID-19 samples were acute and others convalescent; all came from the United States, Italy and Spain. T cells, B-cell-depleted T cells, or PBMCs provided the cDNA or gDNA that served as material.

Sequencing used immunoSEQ multiplex PCR; TCRdb keeps in-frame clones, though not all of them. The sample has about 130,000 clones, 84% seen once. Unmatched junction bases numbered 7, after V lost 2 bases and J lost 4 bases. The CDR3 covers 15 residues. Germline loops: CDR1 SGHVS, CDR2 FQNEAQ. Material for sequencing was peripheral blood. V and J are TRBV7-8 and TRBJ1-1, with TRBD1 matching over 7 bases. This TCR was recovered from a human donor in a cohort sampled during active COVID-19. The CDR3 is CASSLRPWTGTEAFF. The CDR3 DNA reads as TGTGCCAGCAGCTTAAGGCCCTGGACAGGCACTGAAGCTTTCTTT.